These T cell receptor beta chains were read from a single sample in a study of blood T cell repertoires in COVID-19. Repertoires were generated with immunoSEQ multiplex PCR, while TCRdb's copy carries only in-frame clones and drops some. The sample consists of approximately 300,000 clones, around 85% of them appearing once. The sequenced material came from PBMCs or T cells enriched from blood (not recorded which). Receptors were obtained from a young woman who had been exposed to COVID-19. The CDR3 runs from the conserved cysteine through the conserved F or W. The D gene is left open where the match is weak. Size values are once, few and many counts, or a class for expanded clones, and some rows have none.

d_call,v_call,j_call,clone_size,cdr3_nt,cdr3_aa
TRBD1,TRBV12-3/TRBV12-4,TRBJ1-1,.,TGTGCCAGCAGGAAAGTTGGGACAGTCGGAGCTTTCTTT,CASRKVGTVGAFF
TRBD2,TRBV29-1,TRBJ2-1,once,TGCAGCGTGGCGGGACTAGCGGGAGTTGAGCAGTTCTTC,CSVAGLAGVEQFF
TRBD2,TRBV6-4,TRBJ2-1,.,TGTGCCAGCAGTGACGTACTAGCGGGAGCAGGTGAGCAGTTCTTC,CASSDVLAGAGEQFF
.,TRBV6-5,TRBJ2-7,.,TGTGCCAGCAGTTATATGGGGCTCTACGAGCAGTACTTC,CASSYMGLYEQYF
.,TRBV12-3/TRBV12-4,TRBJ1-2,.,TGTGCCAGCAGTTTAAGCAATGGCTACACCTTC,CASSLSNGYTF
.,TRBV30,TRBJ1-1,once,TGTGCCTGGAGTCGGCTCGGAGCGAACACTGAAGCTTTCTTT,CAWSRLGANTEAFF
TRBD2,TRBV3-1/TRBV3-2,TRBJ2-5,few,TGTGCCAGCAGCCAGACTAGCGGGCTGCTCCAAGAGACCCAGTACTTC,CASSQTSGLLQETQYF
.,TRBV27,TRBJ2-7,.,TGTGCCAGCAGTTTGGTCCTTTTTGGGGGCCTCCACGAGCAGTACTTC,CASSLVLFGGLHEQYF
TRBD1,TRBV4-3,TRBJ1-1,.,TGCGCCAGCAGCCAGAACACAGGGGAAATAGCTTTCTTT,CASSQNTGEIAFF
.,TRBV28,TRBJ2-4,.,TGTGCCAGCAGCCTATGGGGGGTTGGGGATCTAGCCAAAAACATTCAGTACTTC,CASSLWGVGDLAKNIQYF
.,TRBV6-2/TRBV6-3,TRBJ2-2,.,TGTGCCAGCAGTTCCCCGGGATACCGAGGTCCCGGGGAGCTGTTTTTT,CASSSPGYRGPGELFF
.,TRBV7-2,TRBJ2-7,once,TGTGCCAGTTTACGGGGACTGTCCTCCTACGAGCAGTACTTC,CASLRGLSSYEQYF
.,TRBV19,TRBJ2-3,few,TGTGCCAGTAGTATAGAACAGGGACGGGTCACAGATACGCAGTATTTT,CASSIEQGRVTDTQYF
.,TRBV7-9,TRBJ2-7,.,TGTGCCAGCAGCTTAGTTGGGCGGGCCCACTACGAGCAGTACTTC,CASSLVGRAHYEQYF
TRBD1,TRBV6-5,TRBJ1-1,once,TGTGCCAGCAGTTCCGGGACAGGGACGAACACTGAAGCTTTCTTT,CASSSGTGTNTEAFF
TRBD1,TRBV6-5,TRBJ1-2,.,TGTGCCAGCAGTTTGGACAGGGGGAATGGCTACACCTTC,CASSLDRGNGYTF
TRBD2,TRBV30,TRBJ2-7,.,TGTGCCTGGGGGATACTAGCGGGGGAGCAGTACTTC,CAWGILAGEQYF
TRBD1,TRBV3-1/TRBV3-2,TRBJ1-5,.,TGTGCCAGCAGCCCACAGGGGGCAGGGCAGCCCCAGCATTTT,CASSPQGAGQPQHF
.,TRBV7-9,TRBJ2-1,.,TGTGCCAGCAGCTTAGTTGGCGGGTCGGGGAACAATGAGCAGTTCTTC,CASSLVGGSGNNEQFF
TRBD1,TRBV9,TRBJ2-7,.,TGTGCCAGCAGCGTAGCCGGGACAGGGTTCTACGAGCAGTACTTC,CASSVAGTGFYEQYF
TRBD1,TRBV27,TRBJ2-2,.,TGTGCCAGCAGTTCAAGACAGGGGGATAGCACCGGGGAGCTGTTTTTT,CASSSRQGDSTGELFF
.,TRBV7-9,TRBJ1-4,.,TGTGCCAGCAGCTCACAGGGTCGCGAAAAACTGTTTTTT,CASSSQGREKLFF
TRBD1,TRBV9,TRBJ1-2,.,TGTGCCAGCAGCGAAGAAGACAGGGGGAAAAACTATGGCTACACCTTC,CASSEEDRGKNYGYTF
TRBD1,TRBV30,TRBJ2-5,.,TGTGCCTGGAGGGGACAGTCAAAACAAGAGACCCAGTACTTC,CAWRGQSKQETQYF
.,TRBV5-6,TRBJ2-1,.,TGTGCCAGCAGTCCGCTCAGATCCTACAATGAGCAGTTCTTC,CASSPLRSYNEQFF
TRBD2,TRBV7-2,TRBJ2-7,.,TGTGCCAGCAGTCTAAGCGGGGGGGAAACGTACGAGCAGTACTTC,CASSLSGGETYEQYF
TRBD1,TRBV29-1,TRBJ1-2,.,TGCAGCGTCCATACAGGGGGGAACTATGGCTACACCTTC,CSVHTGGNYGYTF
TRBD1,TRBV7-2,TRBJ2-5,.,TGTGCCAGCAGCTTCAGGGGGCTTGGGGAGACCCAGTACTTC,CASSFRGLGETQYF
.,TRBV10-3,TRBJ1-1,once,TGTGCCATCAGGAAGGGGGGGATCACTGAAGCTTTCTTT,CAIRKGGITEAFF
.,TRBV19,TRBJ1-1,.,TGTGCCAGTAGTATCGACGGGAACTTGAACACTGAAGCTTTCTTT,CASSIDGNLNTEAFF
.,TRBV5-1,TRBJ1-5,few,TGCGCCAGCAGCTTAACAGGGAATAGCAATCAGCCCCAGCATTTT,CASSLTGNSNQPQHF
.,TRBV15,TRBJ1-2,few,TGTGCCACCAGCTCCCCGGGACATATGGGCTACACCTTC,CATSSPGHMGYTF
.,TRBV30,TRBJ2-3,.,TGTGCCTGGAGTGTATCGTGTTGTAGCACAGATACGCAGTATTTT,CAWSVSCCSTDTQYF
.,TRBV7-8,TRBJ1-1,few,TGTGCCAGCAGCTTAGTTCCCCAGTCCTTGAACACTGAAGCTTTCTTT,CASSLVPQSLNTEAFF
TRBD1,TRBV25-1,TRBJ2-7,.,TGTGCCAGCAGTGTGGCAGGGGGTAAGGACGAGCAGTACTTC,CASSVAGGKDEQYF
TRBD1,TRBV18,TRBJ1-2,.,TGTGCCAGCTCACCGGTCACAGGGGATGGCTATGGCTACACCTTC,CASSPVTGDGYGYTF
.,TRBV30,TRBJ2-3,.,TGTGCCTGGAGTGTACAAGTGAATACGCAGTATTTT,CAWSVQVNTQYF
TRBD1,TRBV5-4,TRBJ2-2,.,TGTGCCAGCAGCTTGGGTGGGGGACAGGCGAACACCGGGGAGCTGTTTTTT,CASSLGGGQANTGELFF
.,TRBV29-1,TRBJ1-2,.,.,CSGHSGQGKGYTF
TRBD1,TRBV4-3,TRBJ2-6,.,TGCGCCAGCAGCACGGGACAGGGACGCTCTGGGGCCAACGTCCTGACTTTC,CASSTGQGRSGANVLTF
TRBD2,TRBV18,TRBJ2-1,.,TGTGCCAGCTCACCAGGACTAGCGGGTGACAATGAGCAGTTCTTC,CASSPGLAGDNEQFF
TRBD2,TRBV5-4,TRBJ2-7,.,TGTGCCAGCAGCTCACCCCAGGGAGGGATCAACTACGAGCAGTACTTC,CASSSPQGGINYEQYF